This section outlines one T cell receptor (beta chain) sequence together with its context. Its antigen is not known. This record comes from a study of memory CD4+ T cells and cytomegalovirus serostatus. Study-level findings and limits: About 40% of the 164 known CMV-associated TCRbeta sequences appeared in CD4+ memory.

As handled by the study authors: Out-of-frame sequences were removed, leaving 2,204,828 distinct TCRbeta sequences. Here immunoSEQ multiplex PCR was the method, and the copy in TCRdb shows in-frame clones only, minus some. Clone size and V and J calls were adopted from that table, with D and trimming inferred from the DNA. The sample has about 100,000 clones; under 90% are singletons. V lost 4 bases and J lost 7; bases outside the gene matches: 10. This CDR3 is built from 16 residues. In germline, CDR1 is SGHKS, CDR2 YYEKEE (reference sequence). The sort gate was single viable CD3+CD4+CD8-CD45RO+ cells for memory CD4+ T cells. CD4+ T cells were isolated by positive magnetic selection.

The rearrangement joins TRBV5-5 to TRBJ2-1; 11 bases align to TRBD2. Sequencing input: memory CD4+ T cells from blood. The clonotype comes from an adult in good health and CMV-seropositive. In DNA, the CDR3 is TGTGCCAGCAGCCTCCATAGCGGGAGGGCCTTGAATGAGCAGTTCTTC. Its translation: CASSLHSGRALNEQFF. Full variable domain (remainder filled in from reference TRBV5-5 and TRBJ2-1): DAGVTQSPTHLIKTRGQQVTLRCSPISGHKSVSWYQQVLGQGPQFIFQYYEKEERGRGNFPDRFSARQFPNYSSELNVNALLLGDSALYLCASSLHSGRALNEQFFGPGTRLTVL.